Shown below are 23 T cell receptor beta chains from a single sample sequenced in a study of STAT3 mutations in large granular lymphocyte leukemia. Regarding the study as a whole: At least one immunodominant TCR beta clonotype appeared in every T-cell large granular lymphocyte leukemia patient.

TCRdb's table, derived via immunoSEQ multiplex PCR, lists solely in-frame clones and lacks some. The data hold 20,000 or so clones, with 92% observed a single time. Antigens for these TCRs are unknown. Sequencing was carried out using peripheral blood mononuclear cells. All receptors derive from a man aged 60 to 75 with T-cell large granular lymphocyte leukemia. Some clones in this sample may be carry-over from other donors' samples.

This sequence joins TRBV7-9 and TRBJ2-7, with unresolved D. The CDR3 runs to 14 residues. V was pared by 3 bases and J by 2 bases, with 11 bases between. CDR1 is SEHNR, CDR2 FQNEAQ, per germline (reference sequence). CDR3 in amino acids: CASSFPDGAYEQYF. The CDR3 bases are TGTGCCAGCAGCTTTCCCGACGGAGCCTACGAGCAGTACTTC. The whole variable domain, remainder taken from reference TRBV7-9 and TRBJ2-7, is DTGVSQNPRHKITKRGQNVTFRCDPISEHNRLYWYRQTLGQGPEFLTYFQNEAQLEKSRLLSDRFSAERPKGSFSTLEIQRTEQGDSAMYLCASSFPDGAYEQYFGPGTRLTVT.

CDR3 amino acids: CAISEPSGDRGNTEAFF. The CDR3 region has the DNA TGTGCCATCAGTGAGCCTTCCGGGGACAGGGGGAACACTGAAGCTTTCTTT. This chain joins TRBV10-3 and TRBJ1-1; TRBD1 matches 10 bases. Germline CDR1 is ENHRY and CDR2 is SYGVKD. V lost 2 bases and J lost 1; bases outside the gene matches: 7. CDR3 size: 17 residues.

This chain uses TRBV5-1 with TRBJ2-1, with TRBD1 identical over 7 bases. J gave up 4 bases and V 0 bases, and 10 bases lay outside the gene matches. Germline CDR1 reads SGHRS; CDR2 reads YFSETQ. This CDR3 spans 17 amino acids. CDR3 in DNA: TGCGCCAGCAGCTTGGCTTTACTGGGACAGCAATACAATGAGCAGTTCTTC. Its translation: CASSLALLGQQYNEQFF.

This chain links TRBV6-6 with TRBJ1-2, with D unclear. There are 12 residues in the CDR3. Trimming pared 11 bases from V and 5 bases from J, leaving 15 bases between. The germline gives CDR1 MNHNY, CDR2 SVGAGI (reference sequence). Here the CDR3 DNA reads TGTGCCGGTGCAAACGCGGGATATGGCTACACCTTC. Its translation is CAGANAGYGYTF.

The chain recombines TRBV18 with TRBJ2-3; D gene unclear. CDR3 length: 15 amino acids. Trimming pared 6 bases from V and 2 bases from J, leaving 15 bases between. Germline CDR1 reads KGHSH; CDR2 reads LQKENI. In nucleotides, the CDR3 is TGTGCCAGCTCCCCTGTGGCCGGCCACACAGATACGCAGTATTTT. It yields the protein CASSPVAGHTDTQYF.

The rearrangement joins TRBV27 to TRBJ1-5, with 8 bases lining up with TRBD1. The V and J ends lost 3 bases and 5 bases, in that order; junction bases with no gene match: 12. Germline V gene sequence: CDR1 MNHEY, CDR2 SMNVEV (reference sequence). The CDR3 extends over 17 amino acids. CDR3 amino acids: CASSFYPGTRGHQPQHF. The CDR3 DNA is TGTGCCAGCAGTTTCTATCCCGGGACCAGGGGGCATCAGCCCCAGCATTTT.

This chain links TRBV4-1 with TRBJ1-1; 7 bases are a match to TRBD1. CDR1 is MGHRA, CDR2 YSYEKL, per germline. The CDR3 runs to 14 residues. V shed 4 bases and J 3 bases; nucleotides not matched to a gene: 5. Here the CDR3 DNA reads TGCGCCAGCAGCCCCCGACAGGGACACACTGAAGCTTTCTTT. This sequence encodes CASSPRQGHTEAFF.

This sequence joins TRBV4-3 and TRBJ2-1; 12 positions match TRBD2. This CDR3 is built from 19 residues. The germline V gene has CDR1 LGHNA and CDR2 YSLEER. Unmatched junction bases numbered 12, after V lost 4 bases and J lost 2 bases. The CDR3 sequence: CASSPKMALAGGAYNEQFF. In DNA form, the CDR3 reads TGCGCCAGCAGCCCCAAGATGGCGCTAGCGGGAGGGGCCTACAATGAGCAGTTCTTC.

The chain has TRBV28 and TRBJ2-2, with TRBD1 identical over 8 bases. This CDR3 is 15 amino acids long. V shed 7 bases, J shed 7 bases, and the junction held 11 bases outside the gene matches. Germline-derived CDR1 and CDR2 are MDHEN and SYDVKM. The chain's CDR3 is CASTRTGRGNGELFF. The CDR3 DNA reads as TGTGCCAGCACCCGGACAGGGCGGGGAAACGGGGAGCTGTTTTTT.

The chain carries TRBV5-4 and TRBJ2-5; D possibly matches TRBD1 or TRBD2 (5 bases each). The germline CDR1 and CDR2 sequences are SGHNT and YYREEE (reference sequence). V was pared by 4 bases and J by 4 bases, with 14 bases between. The CDR3 sequence is 14 residues long. CDR3 DNA: TGTGCCAGCAGCCGGGGCGGGTCGGCAGAGACCCAGTACTTC. It encodes CASSRGGSAETQYF. The full variable domain, in which reference TRBV5-4 and TRBJ2-5 provide the parts outside the CDR3, is ETGVTQSPTHLIKTRGQQVTLRCSSQSGHNTVSWYQQALGQGPQFIFQYYREEENGRGNFPPRFSGLQFPNYSSELNVNALELDDSALYLCASSRGGSAETQYFGPGTRLLVL.

This clone was detected only a few times. This rearrangement joins TRBV18 to TRBJ2-4, with D hard to call. There are 13 residues in the CDR3. Germline CDR1 is KGHSH and CDR2 is LQKENI. V lost 2 bases, J lost 4 bases, and 6 bases lay in between. CDR3 nucleotide sequence: TGTGCCAGCTCACCAGCAGGAAAAAACATTCAGTACTTC. Protein: CASSPAGKNIQYF.

V gene TRBV5-1 combines with J gene TRBJ1-2, with 9 bases matching TRBD1. CDR1 is SGHRS and CDR2 is YFSETQ in the germline V gene. This CDR3 region has 15 residues. V lost 0 bases to trimming and J lost 8 bases; unmatched junction nucleotides: 8. CDR3 nucleotides: TGCGCCAGCAGCTTGGAGGGGACAGGGTATGGAGGCTACACCTTC. Translating it yields CASSLEGTGYGGYTF.

The chain combines TRBV9 with TRBJ1-2; D gene unclear. The CDR3 covers 14 residues. Trimming took off 3 bases at V and 3 bases at J, with 12 bases between the two ends. Germline V lookup: CDR1 SGDLS, CDR2 YYNGEE. CDR3 residues: CASSGGTWDYGYTF. CDR3 DNA sequence: TGTGCCAGCAGCGGGGGAACCTGGGACTATGGCTACACCTTC.

The chain joins TRBV30 to TRBJ1-2, with 9 nucleotides matching TRBD1. Trimming at V came to 4 bases and at J to 2 bases, leaving 2 bases not matched to a gene. The germline CDR1 and CDR2 sequences are GTSNPN and SVGIG (reference sequence). The CDR3 extends over 13 amino acids. DNA for the CDR3: TGTGCCTGGATAGGACAGGGGAACTATGGCTACACCTTC. This translates into CAWIGQGNYGYTF.

The V call is TRBV6-1, the J call TRBJ1-5; no firm D call. V dropped 8 bases and J dropped 0 bases, with 8 bases sitting between them. The CDR3 totals 13 residues. Germline values: CDR1 MNHNS, CDR2 SASEGT. The CDR3 loop reads CASGSGSNQPQHF. CDR3 nucleotide sequence: TGTGCCAGCGGGTCCGGTAGCAATCAGCCCCAGCATTTT.

The chain recombines TRBV6-4 with TRBJ2-3; D ambiguous. V was clipped by 4 bases and J by 4 bases, with 12 bases between them. The CDR3 consists of 14 residues. CDR1 and CDR2 from the germline V gene are MRHNA and SNTAGT. Written as DNA, the CDR3 is TGTGCCAGCAGTGCGGCCCCGCGGTCAGATACGCAGTATTTT. It encodes CASSAAPRSDTQYF.

In regard to this clone: The junction differs from germline at one of its ends, possibly a read error. This chain uses TRBV29-1 with TRBJ2-5; D assignment may be TRBD1 or TRBD2 (5 bases each). Germline CDR1 is SQVTM and CDR2 is ANQGSEA. CDR3 length: 12 amino acids. Written as DNA, the CDR3 is TGCAGCGTTCAAGAGGGGCAAGAGACCCAGTACTTC. Amino acids: CSVQEGQETQYF.

The rearrangement uses TRBV5-8 and TRBJ1-5; no definite D call. The CDR3 extends over 13 amino acids. Trimming left V 4 bases short and J 6 bases short, with 11 bases between. Per germline, CDR1 SGHTS and CDR2 YDEGEE. The CDR3 DNA reads TGTGCCAGCAGCGCGGACGGGATTCAGCCCCAGCATTTT. Amino acids: CASSADGIQPQHF.

CDR3 residues: CASSPPPRADTQYF. DNA for the CDR3: TGTGCCAGCTCACCACCCCCACGGGCAGATACGCAGTATTTT. J is TRBJ2-3 and V is TRBV18; D not resolved. This CDR3 comprises 14 residues. V dropped 0 bases and J dropped 4 bases, with 8 bases sitting between them. Germline-derived CDR1 and CDR2 are KGHSH and LQKENI.

The table lists this clone with a count of one. This chain connects TRBV4-3 to TRBJ1-3, with 8 nucleotides matching TRBD1. The CDR3 spans 18 residues. Losses at the gene ends were 1 base for V and 8 bases for J; bases not matched to a gene: 16. The germline gives CDR1 LGHNA, CDR2 YSLEER. This CDR3 reads CASSQALPGQVGGYTIYF. For the CDR3, the DNA is TGCGCCAGCAGCCAAGCCCTACCGGGACAGGTGGGGGGTTACACCATATATTTT.

The chain recombines TRBV11-2 with TRBJ1-2; 8 bases fit TRBD1. The trim removed 5 bases at V and 7 bases at J, leaving 15 bases unmatched. In germline, CDR1 is SGHAT, CDR2 FQNNGV. The CDR3 contains 16 residues. CDR3 protein: CASSTLGATGARGYTF. CDR3 DNA sequence: TGTGCCAGCAGCACCCTGGGGGCGACAGGGGCACGTGGCTACACCTTC. The full variable domain, in which reference TRBV11-2 and TRBJ1-2 provide the parts outside the CDR3, is EAGVAQSPRYKIIEKRQSVAFWCNPISGHATLYWYQQILGQGPKLLIQFQNNGVVDDSQLPKDRFSAERLKGVDSTLKIQPAKLEDSAVYLCASSTLGATGARGYTFGSGTRLTVV.

The chain recombines TRBV14 with TRBJ2-2; 10 bases line up with TRBD2. J lost 7 bases, V lost 4 bases, and 15 bases had no gene match. The germline V gene encodes CDR1 SGHDN and CDR2 FVKESK. The CDR3 sequence is 18 residues long. The CDR3 nucleotides are TGTGCCAGCAGCCGGGGTAGCGGGAGGTCATTCGGAGTCGGGGAGCTGTTTTTT. This codes for CASSRGSGRSFGVGELFF. The full variable domain, with the rest looked up from reference TRBV14 and TRBJ2-2, is EAGVTQFPSHSVIEKGQTVTLRCDPISGHDNLYWYRRVMGKEIKFLLHFVKESKQDESGMPNNRFLAERTGGTYSTLKVQPAELEDSGVYFCASSRGSGRSFGVGELFFGEGSRLTVL.

The chain couples TRBV6-1 to TRBJ1-2; possible D gene TRBD1, 5 bases. The CDR3 totals 14 residues. Per germline, CDR1 MNHNS and CDR2 SASEGT. V was clipped by 7 bases and J by 2 bases, with 14 bases between them. CDR3 bases: TGTGCCAGCACCTCGGGACGACAAAACTATGGCTACACCTTC. It is translated as CASTSGRQNYGYTF.